These T cell receptor beta chains were read from a single sample in a study of blood T cell repertoires in COVID-19. Generated by immunoSEQ multiplex PCR, the TCRdb table keeps only in-frame clones and is missing some. This table holds 250,000 or so clones, 88% found once. Sequenced material: PBMCs or T cells enriched from blood (not recorded which). The receptors stem from a middle-aged woman with acute COVID-19. CDR3s include the opening cysteine and the closing phenylalanine or tryptophan. The D gene is left open where the match is weak. Not all rows give a size; the values are once, few, many and, for expanded clones, a class.

d_gene | abundance | j_gene | v_gene | CDR3nt | CDR3aa
NA | NA | TRBJ1-2 | TRBV6-5 | TGTGCCAGCAGCAGAGGACAGAGCAGCTATGGCTACACCTTC | CASSRGQSSYGYTF
NA | NA | TRBJ2-5 | TRBV29-1 | TGCAGCGTTGAACGTGGCTACGGGGGTCCAGAGACCCAGTACTTC | CSVERGYGGPETQYF
TRBD1 | NA | TRBJ1-2 | TRBV5-6 | TGTGCCAGCAGCTTGGTTGGACAGGATTCTCTCGTAGGGTATGGCTACACCTTC | CASSLVGQDSLVGYGYTF
TRBD1 | NA | TRBJ1-5 | TRBV11-2 | TGTGCCAGCAGCTTAGACCCGACAGGGAATCTTAGCAATCAGCCCCAGCATTTT | CASSLDPTGNLSNQPQHF
NA | NA | TRBJ2-3 | TRBV12-3/TRBV12-4 | TGTGCCAGCAGCCAACTAGATACGCAGTATTTT | CASSQLDTQYF
TRBD1 | NA | TRBJ2-7 | TRBV19 | TGTGCCAGTAGTATCGGACAGGGCTACGAGCAGTACTTC | CASSIGQGYEQYF
NA | NA | TRBJ2-5 | TRBV21-1 | TGTGCCAGCAGCGACTCACGAAGGGGACACAGGGTCGGGCGCCAAGAGACCCAGTACTTC | CASSDSRRGHRVGRQETQYF
NA | NA | TRBJ1-1 | TRBV5-4 | TGTGCCAGCAGCTTGTTAGGAGGGGAAACGTCTGAAGCTTTCTTT | CASSLLGGETSEAFF
NA | NA | TRBJ1-1 | TRBV5-1 | TGCGCCAGCAGCTTGAACGAGGGTTTCACTGAAGCTTTCTTT | CASSLNEGFTEAFF
NA | NA | TRBJ1-1 | TRBV11-3 | TGTGCCAGCAGCGCCCGACAGGCTAGAAACACTGAAGCTTTCTTT | CASSARQARNTEAFF
NA | NA | TRBJ1-1 | TRBV9 | TGTGCCAGCAGCGTAGCTACGGGGGGATCTGAAGCTTTCTTT | CASSVATGGSEAFF
TRBD1 | NA | TRBJ1-3 | TRBV5-1 | TGCGCCAGCAGCACGACAGGGGTTGGAAACACCATATATTTT | CASSTTGVGNTIYF
TRBD1 | NA | TRBJ1-3 | TRBV7-2 | TGTGCCAGCAGCTTAGGGACAGGGGGTCGGAACACCATATATTTT | CASSLGTGGRNTIYF
NA | NA | TRBJ2-7 | TRBV6-5 | TGTGCCAGCAGAACTAACAACTACGAGCAGTACTTC | CASRTNNYEQYF
TRBD1 | NA | TRBJ1-2 | TRBV5-6 | TGTGCCAGCAGATCTAAGGGGGCGGTTAGCGGCTACACCTTC | CASRSKGAVSGYTF
NA | NA | TRBJ1-1 | TRBV6-2/TRBV6-3 | TGTGCCAGCAGCAGTTCAGGCTTGAACACTGAAGCTTTCTTT | CASSSSGLNTEAFF
TRBD1 | NA | TRBJ1-2 | TRBV10-3 | TGTGCCATCAGTGAGGGAAAGGGGGCTGGCTACACCTTC | CAISEGKGAGYTF
TRBD2 | once | TRBJ2-5 | TRBV14 | TGTGCCAGCAGCGTACTAGCGGTACAAGAGACCCAGTACTTC | CASSVLAVQETQYF
NA | once | TRBJ1-1 | TRBV19 | TGTGCCAGTAAGGAAAACAGGTCTCCAACTGAAGCTTTCTTT | CASKENRSPTEAFF
NA | NA | TRBJ1-1 | TRBV6-1 | TGTGCCAGCAGTGACAGGGAAACCACTGAAGCTTTCTTT | CASSDRETTEAFF
NA | few | TRBJ1-3 | TRBV12-5 | TGTGCTAGTGGTTTGGTACGAGCAGGTCCCTCTGGAAACACCATATATTTT | CASGLVRAGPSGNTIYF
NA | NA | TRBJ1-5 | TRBV1 | TGCACCAGCAGCCAAGATAGGGGACAGGGTAGGCAAAAGGGCAATCAGCCCCAGCATTTT | CTSSQDRGQGRQKGNQPQHF
NA | NA | TRBJ2-3 | TRBV5-4 | TGTGCCAGCAGCTTGGAGAGAGATACGCAGTATTTT | CASSLERDTQYF
NA | NA | TRBJ1-1 | TRBV5-1 | TGCGCCAGCAGCTCCCAGGGCCTGAACACTGAAGCTTTCTTT | CASSSQGLNTEAFF
NA | NA | TRBJ2-1 | TRBV3-1/TRBV3-2 | TGTGCCAGCAGCCAGAACGGTGCGGGTACCAATGAGCAGTTCTTC | CASSQNGAGTNEQFF